The 19 T cell receptor beta chains listed next were all sequenced from one sample in a study of shared clonotypes between healthy human individuals (dated by TCRdb to between 2020 and 2021). The library was made by the immunoSEQ multiplex PCR assay. TCRdb's version of the immuneACCESS table is confined to in-frame rearrangements and falls short of the full clone set. An unresolved V gene accounts for under half of the shortfall where checked; the remainder is of unknown origin. The sample yields hundreds of thousands of clones; less than 80% were counted once. Under 2% of the sample lies in the top ten. Input material: memory CD4+ T cells sorted from blood. Reading the label with the study, this specimen's cell subset or site is: CD45RA-negative fraction. These TCRs come from a woman between 25 and 40 years old in good health.

This clone was detected a few times. The gene calls are TRBV18 and TRBJ1-4, with D perhaps TRBD1 (5 bases). The length of the CDR3 is 14 residues. V was pared by 5 bases and J by 5 bases, with 12 bases between. The germline V gene encodes CDR1 KGHSH and CDR2 LQKENI. The CDR3 is CASSSGPRNEKLFF. CDR3 nucleotides: TGTGCCAGCTCATCGGGACCGCGGAATGAAAAACTGTTTTTT.

The rearrangement joins TRBV7-9 to TRBJ1-5; 8 bases align to TRBD1. This CDR3 region has 13 residues. V gave up 3 bases and J gave up 7 bases; unmatched junction bases: 2. Germline assignment: CDR1 SEHNR and CDR2 FQNEAQ (reference sequence). Written as DNA, the CDR3 is TGTGCCAGCAGCTTGACAGGGGAACAGCCCCAGCATTTT. It encodes CASSLTGEQPQHF.

V and J are TRBV5-6 and TRBJ2-2; tentative D call: TRBD1 (5 bases). The CDR3 is 15 amino acids. The V and J ends lost 4 bases and 6 bases respectively, with 16 bases between them. In germline, CDR1 is SGHDT, CDR2 YYEEEE. CDR3 region: CASSRRVIGPGELFF. The CDR3 DNA reads as TGTGCCAGCAGCCGCAGGGTAATTGGTCCCGGGGAGCTGTTTTTT.

The chain carries TRBV18 and TRBJ2-5; 11 bases align to TRBD1. Germline V lookup: CDR1 KGHSH, CDR2 LQKENI. The CDR3 extends over 15 amino acids. The J segment lost 5 bases and the V segment lost 8 bases, leaving 10 bases of the junction unmatched. The CDR3 DNA reads as TGTGCCAGCGGGATCGGACAGGGGGCGCGTGAGACCCAGTACTTC. Protein product: CASGIGQGARETQYF.

This chain uses TRBV6-1 with TRBJ1-5; no reliable D call. The CDR3 is 17 residues long. Germline V gives CDR1 MNHNS, CDR2 SASEGT. V lost 0 bases, J lost 3 bases, and 15 bases lay in between. CDR3 region: CASSEAGISLYNQPQHF. CDR3 coding DNA: TGTGCCAGCAGTGAAGCCGGGATTTCACTTTACAATCAGCCCCAGCATTTT.

The rearrangement links TRBV6-5 to TRBJ2-3; no reliable D call. V lost 6 bases to trimming and J lost 0 bases, with 10 bases between them. This CDR3 spans 14 amino acids. Germline V gene sequence: CDR1 MNHEY, CDR2 SVGAGI. The CDR3 loop is CASRDPSSTDTQYF. The CDR3 bases are TGTGCCAGCAGGGACCCTTCTAGCACAGATACGCAGTATTTT.

The genes are TRBV18 and TRBJ2-5; D remains unclear. CDR1 KGHSH and CDR2 LQKENI come from the germline V gene. The V and J ends lost 3 bases and 5 bases respectively, with 13 bases between them. This CDR3 has 14 residues. In DNA, the CDR3 is TGTGCCAGCTCACCTACCGCATTTGGGGAGACCCAGTACTTC. This sequence encodes CASSPTAFGETQYF.

This chain uses TRBV11-2 with TRBJ2-7; TRBD1 might be the D (6 bases). V dropped 5 bases and J dropped 3 bases, with 11 bases sitting between them. CDR1 is SGHAT and CDR2 is FQNNGV in the germline V gene. The CDR3 covers 13 residues. CDR3 DNA sequence: TGTGCCAGCAGCACGGACAGAGACTACGAGCAGTACTTC. It yields the protein CASSTDRDYEQYF.

V and J are TRBV18 and TRBJ2-2, with D perhaps TRBD1 (5 bases). CDR1 KGHSH and CDR2 LQKENI come from the germline V gene. CDR3 length: 14 residues. Trimming removed 8 bases at V and 2 bases at J, with 12 bases between. The CDR3 sequence: CASNHQGNTGELFF. CDR3 DNA: TGTGCCAGCAATCACCAGGGTAACACCGGGGAGCTGTTTTTT.

The chain employs TRBV19 and TRBJ2-5, with 11 positions matching TRBD2. This CDR3 is built from 16 residues. After removal of 3 bases from V and 4 bases from J, the junction contained 7 bases not matched to a gene. Germline CDR1 is LNHDA and CDR2 is SQIVND (reference sequence). The CDR3 DNA follows: TGTGCCAGTAGTATTTCGGCTAGCGGGAGGACAGAGACCCAGTACTTC. This gives the protein CASSISASGRTETQYF.

The V call is TRBV20-1, the J call TRBJ1-1; unclear D gene. The CDR3 runs to 11 residues. Germline loops: CDR1 DFQATT, CDR2 SNEGSKA (reference sequence). V lost 3 bases and J 10 bases, leaving 12 bases between the germline ends. This CDR3 is CSARAGIVAFF. CDR3 DNA sequence: TGCAGTGCTAGGGCAGGTATCGTAGCTTTCTTT.

This clone was seen just once. The chain carries TRBV28 and TRBJ1-5; a weak D match, TRBD1 (6 bases). CDR1 MDHEN and CDR2 SYDVKM come from the germline V gene. Deletions cut 3 bases from V and 2 bases from J, with 14 bases between. The CDR3 is made up of 16 amino acids. The CDR3 DNA follows: TGTGCCAGCAGTTTTGGGGGGGGCGCGGGCAATCAGCCCCAGCATTTT. It is translated as CASSFGGGAGNQPQHF. Combining the CDR3 with reference TRBV28 and TRBJ1-5 gives the whole variable domain DVKVTQSSRYLVKRTGEKVFLECVQDMDHENMFWYRQDPGLGLRLIYFSYDVKMKEKGDIPEGYSVSREKKERFSLILESASTNQTSMYLCASSFGGGAGNQPQHFGDGTRLSIL.

The V and J genes are TRBV9 and TRBJ1-2, with D possibly matching TRBD1 (5 bases). CDR1 SGDLS and CDR2 YYNGEE come from the germline V gene. This CDR3 has 13 amino acids. Trimming pared 3 bases from V and 9 bases from J, leaving 15 bases between. The CDR3 sequence: CASSAGRDGSYTF. In DNA, the CDR3 is TGTGCCAGCAGCGCAGGCAGGGATGGGAGCTACACCTTC.

CDR3 amino acids: CATSSLNGTGANVLTF. The CDR3 DNA reads TGTGCCACCAGCAGTCTCAACGGGACTGGGGCCAACGTCCTGACTTTC. This chain uses TRBV15 with TRBJ2-6; tentatively, D is TRBD2 (5 bases). Trimming removed 3 bases from V and 2 bases from J, with 11 bases in between. Germline V lookup: CDR1 LNHNV, CDR2 YYDKDF (reference sequence). The CDR3 is made up of 16 amino acids.

The rearrangement links TRBV19 to TRBJ2-1, with 10 positions matching TRBD1. Germline loops: CDR1 LNHDA, CDR2 SQIVND (reference sequence). There are 16 residues in the CDR3. The ends lost 3 bases at V and 0 bases at J; junction bases unmatched: 2. The CDR3 reads CASSIWDRGSYNEQFF. In DNA form, the CDR3 reads TGTGCCAGTAGTATCTGGGACAGGGGCTCCTACAATGAGCAGTTCTTC. The full variable domain, rest sourced from reference TRBV19 and TRBJ2-1, is DGGITQSPKYLFRKEGQNVTLSCEQNLNHDAMYWYRQDPGQGLRLIYYSQIVNDFQKGDIAEGYSVSREKKESFPLTVTSAQKNPTAFYLCASSIWDRGSYNEQFFGPGTRLTVL.

The rearrangement joins TRBV9 to TRBJ2-5; 10 bases fit TRBD2. There are 16 residues in the CDR3. V lost 0 bases, J lost 5 bases, and 7 bases stayed unmatched. Germline CDR1 is SGDLS and CDR2 is YYNGEE. In DNA, the CDR3 is TGTGCCAGCAGCGTAGGCTGGACTAGCGGATCGGAGACCCAGTACTTC. Its translation is CASSVGWTSGSETQYF.

The genes are TRBV6-5 and TRBJ2-7; D is undetermined. Trimming stripped 0 bases from V and 6 bases from J, with 15 bases between. Germline loops: CDR1 MNHEY, CDR2 SVGAGI. The CDR3 extends over 15 amino acids. The CDR3 region is CASSYSHRHLREQYF. CDR3 nucleotides: TGTGCCAGCAGTTACTCTCATCGTCACTTGCGCGAGCAGTACTTC.

This clone was recorded at least ten times. The chain carries TRBV29-1 and TRBJ1-3; D not resolved. CDR3 length: 12 residues. Germline values: CDR1 SQVTM, CDR2 ANQGSEA. The V and J ends lost 5 bases and 2 bases respectively, with 7 bases between them. The CDR3 bases are TGCAGCGTTCGGCAGGCTGGAAACACCATATATTTT. Its protein is CSVRQAGNTIYF.

There are a few counts of this clone. The V and J genes are TRBV11-2 and TRBJ2-7; a weak D match, TRBD1 (5 bases). Trimming left V 6 bases short and J 0 bases short, with 12 bases between. The CDR3 is made up of 14 amino acids. Germline V gives CDR1 SGHAT, CDR2 FQNNGV. The DNA of the CDR3 is TGTGCCAGCAGTCGCGCGCAGGGCTCCTACGAGCAGTACTTC. Its translation is CASSRAQGSYEQYF. The whole variable domain, remainder taken from reference TRBV11-2 and TRBJ2-7, is EAGVAQSPRYKIIEKRQSVAFWCNPISGHATLYWYQQILGQGPKLLIQFQNNGVVDDSQLPKDRFSAERLKGVDSTLKIQPAKLEDSAVYLCASSRAQGSYEQYFGPGTRLTVT.